Presented here are 12 T cell receptor beta chains from one specimen sequenced in a study of T-cell memory formation after mild COVID-19. TCRdb independently ran MiXCR on the 5' RACE reads; one entry per CDR3 protein. The repertoire holds 250,000 to 350,000 distinct CDR3 sequences, with more than 15% as singletons. The sequenced material came from PBMCs or a T cell subset sorted from them (not recorded which). The receptors stem from a man aged 18 to 35 who had mild COVID-19 (a few samples of this study predate the infection). Cell type and time point are not known.

The chain uses TRBV7-6 and TRBJ2-7; TRBD2 agrees at 10 bases. The ends lost 6 bases at V and 2 bases at J; junction bases unmatched: 4. The CDR3 length is 14 residues. Germline CDR1 and CDR2: SGHVS and FNYEAQ. CDR3 in amino acids: CASSSSGGAYEQYF. In DNA form, the CDR3 reads TGTGCCAGCAGTTCGAGCGGGGGGGCCTACGAGCAGTACTTC.

This clonotype was recorded many times. This chain uses TRBV25-1 with TRBJ2-3; the D gene is possibly TRBD2 (6 bases). The CDR3 is 15 residues long. V was trimmed by 3 bases and J by 1 base, leaving 11 bases between them. Germline-derived CDR1 and CDR2 are MGHDK and SYGVNS. CDR3 amino acids: CASSDGGIGTDTQYF. For the CDR3, the DNA is TGTGCCAGCAGTGACGGGGGTATAGGCACAGATACGCAGTATTTT. Combining the CDR3 with reference TRBV25-1 and TRBJ2-3 gives the whole variable domain EADIYQTPRYLVIGTGKKITLECSQTMGHDKMYWYQQDPGMELHLIHYSYGVNSTEKGDLSSESTVSRIRTEHFPLTLESARPSHTSQYLCASSDGGIGTDTQYFGPGTRLTVL.

The chain links TRBV19 to TRBJ2-5, with a weak D call TRBD2 (7 bases). The CDR3 consists of 15 residues. Germline V lookup: CDR1 LNHDA, CDR2 SQIVND (reference sequence). V gave up 5 bases and J gave up 5 bases, with 18 bases separating them. CDR3 DNA: TGTGCCAGTAGTGTTGGCGGGGGCCCACCGGAGACCCAGTACTTC. Amino acids: CASSVGGGPPETQYF.

The chain recombines TRBV5-1 with TRBJ2-3, with TRBD1 as a possible D gene (6 bases). This CDR3 has 14 residues. Trimming left V 4 bases short and J 6 bases short, with 15 bases between. Germline V gene lookup returns CDR1 SGHRS and CDR2 YFSETQ. The CDR3 DNA sequence: TGCGCCAGCAGCGGGGCAGACAGGAGGGATACGCAGTATTTT. Translated, it gives CASSGADRRDTQYF.

This clonotype was counted once. The rearrangement uses TRBV6-2 or TRBV6-3 and TRBJ1-5; 7 bases fit TRBD1. Germline trimming cut 6 bases from V and 5 bases from J; bases unmatched to any gene: 7. Germline CDR1 reads MNHEY; CDR2 reads SVGEGT. This CDR3 comprises 14 residues. CDR3 sequence (DNA): TGTGCCAGCAGCCCACAGGGGACTCATCAGCCCCAGCATTTT. Translating gives CASSPQGTHQPQHF.

The chain couples TRBV6-5 to TRBJ1-1; D is possibly TRBD1 (6 bases). V gave up 10 bases and J gave up 1 base, with 16 bases separating them. CDR1 is MNHEY, CDR2 SVGAGI, per germline. The CDR3 is 14 residues long. CDR3 residues: CANQPRTENTEAFF. CDR3 coding DNA: TGTGCCAACCAGCCAAGGACAGAGAACACTGAAGCTTTCTTT.

The genes are TRBV6-6 and TRBJ2-7, with D maybe TRBD2 (7 bases). Trimming removed 2 bases from V and 5 bases from J, with 16 bases in between. The CDR3 contains 15 residues. Germline-derived CDR1 and CDR2 are MNHNY and SVGAGI (reference sequence). The CDR3 coding sequence is TGTGCCAGCAGTTACGGGCCGGGGGGCCTCCACGAGCAGTACTTC. This codes for CASSYGPGGLHEQYF.

The DNA for the CDR3 is TGTGCCAGTAAAGGGGCAGGTTCCTACAATGAGCAGTTCTTC. It specifies CASKGAGSYNEQFF. The chain recombines TRBV12-3 or TRBV12-4 with TRBJ2-1, with D possibly TRBD1 on 5 matching bases. The CDR3 extends over 14 amino acids. V lost 9 bases and J 1 base, leaving 13 bases between the germline ends.

The CDR3: CASSLIAAGGHQETQYF. The CDR3 nucleotides read TGTGCCAGCAGCTTAATCGCGGCGGGGGGACACCAAGAGACCCAGTACTTC. V and J are TRBV11-2 and TRBJ2-5; 8 nucleotides line up with TRBD2. CDR3 length: 17 amino acids. Unmatched junction bases numbered 8, after V lost 2 bases and J lost 0 bases. Germline V CDR1 and CDR2: SGHAT, FQNNGV. Drawing the rest from reference TRBV11-2 and TRBJ2-5, the complete variable domain is EAGVAQSPRYKIIEKRQSVAFWCNPISGHATLYWYQQILGQGPKLLIQFQNNGVVDDSQLPKDRFSAERLKGVDSTLKIQPAKLEDSAVYLCASSLIAAGGHQETQYFGPGTRLLVL.

This clonotype was seen a few times. The CDR3 region has the DNA TGCGCCAGCAGCCCGTTTGGGGGGGCGGACTATGGCTACACCTTC. Translating gives CASSPFGGADYGYTF. The chain joins TRBV4-3 to TRBJ1-2; tentative D call: TRBD1 (6 bases). Trimming shortened V by 4 bases and J by 3 bases, and 15 bases separated the two germline ends. In germline, CDR1 is LGHNA, CDR2 YSLEER. The length of the CDR3 is 15 residues.

The V and J genes are TRBV7-2 and TRBJ1-1, with D uncertain. The V end lost 3 bases, the J end lost 4 bases, and 9 bases lay between the germline ends. Germline lookup yields CDR1 SGHTA and CDR2 FQGNSA. The CDR3 length is 13 residues. This chain's CDR3 is CASSFSGTTEAFF. In DNA form, the CDR3 reads TGTGCCAGCAGCTTCAGCGGAACCACTGAAGCTTTCTTT.

This clonotype appeared a few times. The chain is built from TRBV7-2 and TRBJ1-2; a possible D gene is TRBD1 (5 bases). The V gene lost 5 bases and the J gene lost 2 bases, with 12 bases spanning the gap. The germline V gene encodes CDR1 SGHTA and CDR2 FQGNSA. This CDR3 contains 14 residues. The CDR3 bases are TGTGCCAGCAGCCAGGGACCGATCAACTATGGCTACACCTTC. Its translation: CASSQGPINYGYTF.